This entry lists 9 T cell receptor beta chains sequenced from one sample in a study of T cells in Graves' hyperthyroidism and ophthalmopathy. What was amplified from RNA transcripts were TCR beta CDR3 regions. First-round RT-PCR targeting the TCR CDR3 was performed with the HTBI primer set. One entry per CDR3 protein results from TCRdb running MiXCR on the multiplex PCR reads. Seen here are roughly 740,000 distinct CDR3 sequences, 16% observed once, and the top ten hold roughly 8%. Input material: blood. The receptor set was obtained from a man between 18 and 29 years old with Graves' hyperthyroidism.

This clonotype has only a few counts. The rearrangement uses TRBV29-1 and TRBJ2-3; D unclear. V lost 2 bases and J 3 bases, leaving 15 bases between the germline ends. This CDR3 contains 15 residues. Per germline, CDR1 SQVTM and CDR2 ANQGSEA. DNA of the CDR3: TGCAGCGTTGAATTCGGTCTGCAGAGGACAGATACGCAGTATTTT. Its translation: CSVEFGLQRTDTQYF.

In its sample, this clonotype was seen a few times. The chain uses TRBV27 and TRBJ2-1; 7 nucleotides align to TRBD2. J was trimmed by 9 bases and V by 5 bases; bases with no gene match: 13. This CDR3 is 15 amino acids long. The germline V gene encodes CDR1 MNHEY and CDR2 SMNVEV (reference sequence). CDR3 nucleotides: TGTGCCAGCAGTGGGCCTGCGGGAGTTGGGATTGAGCAGTTCTTC. Amino acids: CASSGPAGVGIEQFF.

V and J are TRBV20-1 and TRBJ1-2; the match to TRBD1 covers 8 bases. The CDR3 contains 14 residues. Trimming at V came to 0 bases and at J to 8 bases, leaving 8 bases not matched to a gene. Germline values: CDR1 DFQATT, CDR2 SNEGSKA (reference sequence). CDR3 region: CSARDGQGEWGYTF. The CDR3 DNA reads TGCAGTGCTAGAGACGGACAGGGAGAGTGGGGCTACACCTTC.

This clonotype was observed at least ten times. This chain connects TRBV7-3 to TRBJ2-3; either TRBD1 or TRBD2 may supply D (5 bases each). Trimming pared 6 bases from V and 5 bases from J, leaving 12 bases between. Looked up from germline, CDR1 is SGHTA and CDR2 is FQGTGA. The CDR3 consists of 13 residues. DNA for the CDR3: TGTGCCAGCAGACCTGGGACGGGAGATACGCAGTATTTT. This gives the protein CASRPGTGDTQYF.

The V gene is TRBV15, the J gene TRBJ1-1, with D uncertain. In germline, CDR1 is LNHNV, CDR2 YYDKDF (reference sequence). V was clipped by 4 bases and J by 1 base, with 7 bases between them. This CDR3 has 13 residues. CDR3 DNA: TGTGCCACCAGCAAGATCTGGAACACTGAAGCTTTCTTT. This translates into CATSKIWNTEAFF. Using reference TRBV15 and TRBJ1-1 for the parts outside the CDR3, the full variable domain is DAMVIQNPRYQVTQFGKPVTLSCSQTLNHNVMYWYQQKSSQAPKLLFHYYDKDFNNEADTPDNFQSRRPNTSFCFLDIRSPGLGDTAMYLCATSKIWNTEAFFGQGTRLTVV.

The sample holds many counts of this clonotype. The genes are TRBV7-9 and TRBJ2-1; TRBD2 agrees at 9 bases. Trimming cost V 4 bases and J 2 bases; bases outside gene matches: 6. From germline, CDR1 is SEHNR and CDR2 FQNEAQ (reference sequence). The CDR3 runs to 16 residues. CDR3 bases: TGTGCCAGCAGCTCCTTTGCGGGGGGGGCCTACAATGAGCAGTTCTTC. Residues: CASSSFAGGAYNEQFF.

The CDR3 loop is CSARDPGRGGGEQFF. The CDR3 bases are TGCAGTGCTAGAGATCCGGGCAGGGGCGGTGGTGAGCAGTTCTTC. V and J are TRBV20-1 and TRBJ2-1; tentative D call: TRBD1 (6 bases). V was trimmed by 0 bases and J by 9 bases, leaving 18 bases between them. Germline V CDR1 and CDR2: DFQATT, SNEGSKA (reference sequence). This CDR3 is built from 15 residues.

Points on this clonotype: A much larger clone lies a single base off, so this may be a read error. V gene TRBV12-3 or TRBV12-4 combines with J gene TRBJ2-7; D gene ambiguous. V was shortened by 5 bases and J by 5 bases, with 10 bases between the two germline ends. This CDR3 is 12 amino acids long. CDR3 loop: CASSPMTHEQYF. In DNA, the CDR3 is TGTGCCAGCAGTCCAATGACCCACGAGCAGTACTTC.

This clonotype was seen at least ten times. The V call is TRBV11-3, the J call TRBJ1-2; no clear D. The V end lost 2 bases, the J end lost 4 bases, and 8 bases lay between the germline ends. CDR1 and CDR2 (germline): SGHNT, YENEEA. The CDR3 runs 13 residues. CDR3 sequence: CASSLKGSYGYTF. The CDR3 DNA sequence: TGTGCCAGCAGCTTAAAGGGTTCCTATGGCTACACCTTC.